The T cell receptor beta chain described here comes from a study of T cell responses to AZD1222 COVID-19 vaccine. Whole-study findings and limits: CD4 TCRs linked to vaccination spanned spike, dominating at 160-218 and 743-854. White British people made up most donors, females outnumbered males, and clonal diversity was possibly underestimated.

With respect to this clone: Its target is unknown.

This CDR3 spans 14 amino acids. Germline V gene data show CDR1 as MNHEY and CDR2 as SVGAGI. After removal of 2 bases from V and 4 bases from J, the junction contained 5 bases not matched to a gene. Assay used: immunoSEQ multiplex PCR; TCRdb lists only in-frame clones, some missing. The sample holds 90,000 to 95,000 clones, under 90% seen once. This sample comprised peripheral blood, obtained on day 0 of AZD1222 vaccination. The TCR originated in an adult in good health. V usage is TRBV6-5 and J usage is TRBJ2-7, with TRBD2 matching over 7 bases. CDR3 in amino acids: CASSYRRESYEQYF. CDR3 in DNA: TGTGCCAGCAGTTACAGGCGGGAGAGTTACGAGCAGTACTTC.